This T cell receptor (beta chain) was identified during a study of tumor-infiltrating lymphocytes in primary liver carcinoma. Study-wide context: Subjects presented with primary liver carcinoma managed by surgical resection.

TCR beta cDNA was reverse-transcribed from about 500 ng of total RNA. The reaction used a constant-region primer and ProtoScript II reverse transcriptase. Nested multiplex PCR, run for three rounds with slightly modified ARM-PCR, yielded TCR beta libraries. With TRBV1-TRBV30 forward primers and a C-beta reverse primer, the first two PCR rounds were run for 9 to 10 cycles each. Via MiXCR, TCRdb re-called the multiplex PCR reads, giving one row per CDR3 protein. The sample holds some 190,000 distinct CDR3 sequences, roughly three fifths seen once. With regard to this clonotype: Antigen: not known. This could be a read error, since a much larger clone is one nucleotide away.

The germline V gene encodes CDR1 LGHNA and CDR2 YNFKEQ. Between the trimmed V and J ends, which lost 1 base and 4 bases, there was a span of 13 bases. This CDR3 is 15 amino acids long. The study extracted blood RNA from unsorted whole blood and also extracted germline DNA. Chronic HBV infection, which was untreated, was present in the patients. Around 4.1 milliliters of peripheral blood were drawn preoperatively. Regarding the study as a whole: Significantly larger top-250-clone fractions were found in tumors than in blood (p = 0.039).

The specimen sequenced was peripheral blood. The origin of this receptor is a man aged 35 to 55 with primary liver carcinoma and hepatitis B virus infection. The V gene is TRBV4-2, the J gene TRBJ2-5; no clear D. For the CDR3, the DNA is TGTGCCAGCAGCCAAGGGGCGGAATTGGGAGAGACCCAGTACTTC. Its protein is CASSQGAELGETQYF.